The rows below give T cell receptor beta chains drawn from one sample of a study of T cell repertoires in cytomegalovirus infection. TCRdb passed the reads through MiXCR, listing each CDR3 protein once. In the table there are hundreds of thousands of distinct CDR3 sequences, 30% to 40% of which are singletons. Their specific antigens are unknown. Specimen: cultured PBMCs, collected from culture after CMV antigen stimulation. Receptors were obtained from a human donor in good health (CMV status not recorded). Some clones in this sample may be carry-over from other donors' samples. The CDR3 runs from the conserved cysteine through the conserved F or W. The order of the fields is V gene, J gene, D gene, clone size, CDR3 protein, CDR3 DNA. A D gene is named only where the DNA matches it firmly. Clone size appears in some rows only: once, few, many, or a class for an expanded clone.

TRBV7-8	TRBJ2-1	-	few	CASTPAASSYNEQFF	TGTGCCAGCACCCCCGCGGCCAGCTCCTACAATGAGCAGTTCTTC
TRBV7-2	TRBJ1-6	-	-	CATEFARSDSPLHF	TGTGCCACCGAGTTCGCCCGATCGGATTCACCCCTCCACTTT
TRBV7-4	TRBJ2-3	TRBD2	-	CASGLLSGARHTQYF	TGTGCCAGCGGACTCCTTAGCGGGGCGCGGCATACGCAGTATTTT
TRBV6-6	TRBJ2-2	-	-	CASSYSRGRTGELFF	TGTGCCAGCAGTTACAGCAGGGGTCGGACCGGGGAGCTGTTTTTT
TRBV7-8	TRBJ2-1	-	-	CASSLAFGEQFF	TGTGCCAGCAGCTTAGCCTTCGGGGAGCAGTTCTTC
TRBV6-2/TRBV6-3	TRBJ1-1	TRBD1	-	CASSYPGGEAFF	TGTGCCAGCAGTTACCCAGGGGGTGAAGCTTTCTTT
TRBV5-4	TRBJ2-4	TRBD2	-	CASSSLAGLAKNIQYF	TGTGCCAGCAGCTCGTTAGCGGGACTAGCCAAAAACATTCAGTACTTC
TRBV19	TRBJ2-1	-	-	CASSIGQAWLGNEQFF	TGTGCCAGTAGTATAGGCCAGGCCTGGTTGGGCAATGAGCAGTTCTTC
TRBV7-3	TRBJ2-2	TRBD2	-	CASSPAGAENTEELFF	TGTGCCAGCAGCCCAGCGGGAGCGGAGAACACCGAGGAGCTGTTTTTT
TRBV7-9	TRBJ1-1	-	few	CASSPTRGLEAFF	TGTGCCAGCAGCCCTACCAGGGGTCTTGAAGCTTTCTTT
TRBV12-3/TRBV12-4	TRBJ2-2	-	few	CASSLRQHTGELFF	TGTGCCAGCAGTTTACGGCAGCACACCGGGGAGCTGTTTTTT
TRBV7-9	TRBJ1-1	-	-	CASSPTGQNEAFF	TGTGCCAGCAGCCCGACCGGACAGAATGAAGCTTTCTTT
TRBV29-1	TRBJ2-3	TRBD2	few	CSATVGLAEDTQYF	TGCAGCGCCACGGTAGGGCTAGCGGAGGATACGCAGTATTTT
TRBV12-3/TRBV12-4	TRBJ2-3	-	-	CASSLDGAQGTDTQYF	TGTGCCAGCAGTTTAGACGGGGCACAGGGCACAGATACGCAGTATTTT
TRBV28	TRBJ1-1	TRBD1	-	CASSVRGRNTEAFF	TGTGCCAGCAGTGTCAGGGGGAGGAACACTGAAGCTTTCTTT
TRBV11-2	TRBJ2-3	-	few	CASSLVRWGVAGTDTQYF	TGTGCCAGCAGCTTAGTTCGCTGGGGAGTGGCGGGTACAGATACGCAGTATTTT
TRBV6-2/TRBV6-3	TRBJ2-7	-	few	CASSSFSYEQYF	TGTGCCAGCAGTTCCTTCTCCTACGAGCAGTACTTC
TRBV6-1	TRBJ2-7	-	-	CASSELRGYEQYF	TGTGCCAGCAGTGAATTGAGAGGCTACGAGCAGTACTTC
TRBV7-9	TRBJ2-3	TRBD1	-	CASSLESGTGAVF	TGTGCCAGCAGCTTGGAGTCCGGGACAGGGGCCGTTTTT
TRBV4-1	TRBJ2-2	-	-	CASSQGGGGTGELFF	TGCGCCAGCAGCCAAGGGGGAGGGGGAACCGGGGAGCTGTTTTTT
TRBV28	TRBJ1-1	-	-	CASWGSSNTEAFF	TGTGCCAGCTGGGGATCGTCGAACACTGAAGCTTTCTTT
TRBV4-3	TRBJ2-2	-	-	CASSQDYGSGYRELFF	TGCGCCAGCAGCCAAGATTACGGGAGTGGGTACCGGGAGCTGTTTTTT
TRBV7-2	TRBJ2-1	-	-	CASSGLLEYNEQFF	TGTGCCAGCAGCGGTTTACTAGAGTACAATGAGCAGTTCTTC
TRBV2	TRBJ1-1	TRBD1	few	CASSDAGGWNTEAFF	TGTGCCAGCAGTGACGCAGGGGGCTGGAACACTGAAGCTTTCTTT
TRBV27	TRBJ2-3	-	-	CASSKNEGADTQYF	TGTGCCAGCAGTAAAAATGAGGGCGCAGATACGCAGTATTTT
TRBV20-1	TRBJ2-7	-	few	CSARDFDPQQYF	TGCAGTGCTAGAGATTTTGACCCACAGCAGTACTTC
TRBV2	TRBJ1-1	-	few	CASRDGGLGPEAFF	TGTGCCAGCAGGGATGGGGGGCTTGGGCCTGAAGCTTTCTTT
TRBV12-3/TRBV12-4	TRBJ1-1	-	-	CASSLGFTEAFF	TGTGCCAGCAGTTTGGGGTTCACTGAAGCTTTCTTT
TRBV5-4	TRBJ2-7	-	-	CASSSPGSSYEQYF	TGTGCCAGCAGCTCGCCGGGCAGCTCCTACGAGCAGTACTTC
TRBV28	TRBJ1-5	TRBD1	few	CANSGTGGNQPQHF	TGTGCCAATTCCGGGACAGGAGGTAATCAGCCCCAGCATTTT
TRBV19	TRBJ1-6	-	many	CASSFRTHESSYNSPLHF	TGTGCCAGTAGTTTCCGGACTCACGAGAGCTCCTATAATTCACCCCTCCACTTT
TRBV7-2	TRBJ2-7	-	many	CASRSTGHPYEQYF	TGTGCCAGCAGGAGCACGGGACACCCTTACGAGCAGTACTTC
TRBV4-2	TRBJ2-5	-	-	CASSQVGGPVQETQYF	TGTGCCAGCAGCCAAGTTGGGGGGCCGGTGCAAGAGACCCAGTACTTC
TRBV19	TRBJ2-3	-	-	CASRRTGGGGGTDTQYF	TGTGCCAGTAGGCGTACGGGGGGCGGAGGGGGCACAGATACGCAGTATTTT
TRBV7-6	TRBJ2-1	-	-	CASSLPETGPSSYNEQFF	TGTGCCAGCAGCTTACCCGAGACTGGCCCGAGCTCCTACAATGAGCAGTTCTTC
TRBV7-2	TRBJ2-5	TRBD1	-	CASSLMTQGKETQYF	TGTGCCAGCAGCTTGATGACACAGGGGAAAGAGACCCAGTACTTC
TRBV12-3/TRBV12-4	TRBJ1-5	TRBD1	few	CASSNQVDRGDF	TGTGCCAGCAGTAACCAAGTTGACAGGGGGGATTTT
TRBV5-5	TRBJ1-1	-	-	CASSLVQGRVTAFF	TGTGCCAGCAGCTTGGTGCAGGGAAGGGTTACAGCTTTCTTT
TRBV6-5	TRBJ1-5	-	few	CASSTRYSNQPQHF	TGTGCCAGCAGTACGAGGTATAGCAATCAGCCCCAGCATTTT
TRBV28	TRBJ2-7	TRBD1	-	CASSTPGQGPYEQYF	TGTGCCAGCAGTACCCCGGGACAGGGTCCCTACGAGCAGTACTTC